Listed here are 30 T cell receptor beta chains from one sample, sequenced in a study of response to subunit inactivated influenza vaccine. TCRdb ran MiXCR on the RT-PCR reads and lists one entry per CDR3 protein. Of 500,000 to 600,000 distinct CDR3 sequences in the sample, 12% to 15% were seen once. The starting material was PBMCs from blood, obtained 12 days after vaccination. Receptors were obtained from a man aged 50 to 60 who received an inactivated influenza vaccine.

The CDR3 coding sequence is TGTGCCAGCAGCTTAAGCGGGGGGAGCGAAAAACTGTTTTTT. Its translation: CASSLSGGSEKLFF. The V call is TRBV7-9, the J call TRBJ1-4, with D perhaps TRBD1 (5 bases). Germline CDR1 is SEHNR and CDR2 is FQNEAQ (reference sequence). V lost 2 bases and J lost 8, with 12 bases in between. CDR3 length: 14 residues.

The chain recombines TRBV7-2 with TRBJ2-7; 9 bases are a match to TRBD2. CDR3 length: 15 residues. V shed 5 bases and J 4 bases; nucleotides not matched to a gene: 9. Germline CDR1 is SGHTA and CDR2 is FQGNSA. The CDR3 loop reads CASSPYGAGGYEQYF. DNA of the CDR3: TGTGCCAGCAGCCCGTACGGTGCGGGGGGGTACGAGCAGTACTTC.

This sequence joins TRBV20-1 and TRBJ2-5; tentatively, D is TRBD1 (6 bases). This CDR3 has 13 amino acids. V lost 8 bases, J lost 5 bases, and 18 bases lay in between. CDR1 and CDR2 (germline): DFQATT, SNEGSKA (reference sequence). CDR3 in DNA: TGCAGTACGAACAGGGTCTCGAAGGAGACCCAGTACTTC. It yields the protein CSTNRVSKETQYF.

CDR3: CASSELRSSYEQYF. As DNA, the CDR3 is TGTGCCAGCAGTGAATTGAGAAGCTCCTACGAGCAGTACTTC. V and J are TRBV6-1 and TRBJ2-7; D gene unclear. V shed 2 bases and J shed 0 bases, with 8 bases lying between them. This CDR3 comprises 14 residues. In germline, CDR1 is MNHNS, CDR2 SASEGT.

The V call is TRBV7-9, the J call TRBJ2-2, with D perhaps matching TRBD1 or TRBD2 (5 bases each). Germline-derived CDR1 and CDR2 are SEHNR and FQNEAQ (reference sequence). V was clipped by 2 bases and J by 7 bases, with 14 bases between them. This CDR3 has 15 residues. In DNA, the CDR3 is TGTGCCAGCAGCTTAAACGTGGGACCGGGCGGGGAGCTGTTTTTT. It yields the protein CASSLNVGPGGELFF.

The table lists this clonotype with many counts. The rearrangement joins TRBV4-1 to TRBJ2-1, with D possibly matching TRBD2 (6 bases). Germline CDR1 MGHRA, CDR2 YSYEKL. The CDR3 consists of 15 residues. V gave up 4 bases and J gave up 3 bases, with 13 bases separating them. The CDR3 is CASSLRGGNYNEQFF. For the CDR3, the DNA is TGCGCCAGCAGCCTTCGTGGGGGGAACTACAATGAGCAGTTCTTC.

This chain joins TRBV6-5 and TRBJ2-1, with D unresolved. V lost 0 bases, J lost 3 bases, and 6 bases lay in between. The CDR3 contains 14 residues. Germline-derived CDR1 and CDR2 are MNHEY and SVGAGI. The CDR3 nucleotides read TGTGCCAGCAGTTACTCTCAAGTCTACAATGAGCAGTTCTTC. Translation gives CASSYSQVYNEQFF.

This clonotype was observed at least ten times. The rearrangement links TRBV20-1 to TRBJ2-7; D call uncertain. Trimming cost V 7 bases and J 3 bases, with 13 bases left between them. Germline V gene lookup returns CDR1 DFQATT and CDR2 SNEGSKA (reference sequence). The CDR3 has 12 amino acids. The CDR3 DNA reads as TGCAGTGTGGGCAGTTCCTACTACGAGCAGTACTTC. It specifies CSVGSSYYEQYF.

At least ten counts were recorded for this clonotype. The V and J genes are TRBV7-2 and TRBJ1-2; the D is unclear. Trimming pared 0 bases from V and 3 bases from J, leaving 5 bases between. This CDR3 is 13 amino acids long. Germline lookup yields CDR1 SGHTA and CDR2 FQGNSA. The DNA of the CDR3 is TGTGCCAGCAGCTTAGCTGGGGACTATGGCTACACCTTC. This sequence encodes CASSLAGDYGYTF.

In this sample, this clonotype turned up a few times. V and J are TRBV10-3 and TRBJ2-7; 12 positions match TRBD2. CDR1 and CDR2 (germline): ENHRY, SYGVKD. The V segment lost 6 bases and the J segment 0 bases; nucleotides outside the gene matches: 3. The CDR3 runs to 15 residues. As DNA, the CDR3 is TGTGCCATCAGCCCGACTAGCGGGAGCTCCTACGAGCAGTACTTC. Its protein is CAISPTSGSSYEQYF.

This clonotype came up a few times. This chain uses TRBV5-1 with TRBJ2-5; the match to TRBD2 covers 12 bases. V shed 4 bases, J shed 4 bases, and the junction held 8 bases outside the gene matches. The germline CDR1 and CDR2 sequences are SGHRS and YFSETQ. The CDR3 sequence is 16 residues long. As DNA, the CDR3 is TGCGCCAGCAGCGACCAGACTAGCGGGAGAGGAGAGACCCAGTACTTC. Residues: CASSDQTSGRGETQYF. Together with reference TRBV5-1 and TRBJ2-5, the CDR3 gives the full variable domain: KAGVTQTPRYLIKTRGQQVTLSCSPISGHRSVSWYQQTPGQGLQFLFEYFSETQRNKGNFPGRFSGRQFSNSRSEMNVSTLELGDSALYLCASSDQTSGRGETQYFGPGTRLLVL.

The chain uses TRBV29-1 and TRBJ2-1; D unclear. The CDR3 covers 14 residues. Germline CDR1 and CDR2: SQVTM and ANQGSEA. V was cut by 4 bases and J by 0 bases, with 10 bases left in between. Here the CDR3 DNA reads TGCAGCGTTGGTCCCAAGAGCTCCTACAATGAGCAGTTCTTC. Protein: CSVGPKSSYNEQFF.

Only a few counts were recorded for this clonotype. This chain joins TRBV7-9 and TRBJ2-1, with TRBD1 matching over 7 bases. Unmatched junction bases numbered 8, after V lost 5 bases and J lost 4 bases. Looked up from germline, CDR1 is SEHNR and CDR2 is FQNEAQ (reference sequence). The CDR3 is 15 residues long. CDR3 nucleotides: TGTGCCAGCAGCCCCCGGGACAGAATATACAATGAGCAGTTCTTC. This sequence encodes CASSPRDRIYNEQFF.

The CDR3 protein is CASSPTTASFYGYTF. The CDR3 nucleotides read TGTGCCAGCAGCCCTACGACAGCTTCCTTCTATGGCTACACCTTC. The rearrangement links TRBV28 to TRBJ1-2; possible D gene TRBD1, 5 bases. V was cut by 6 bases and J by 4 bases, with 18 bases left in between. Germline values: CDR1 MDHEN, CDR2 SYDVKM. The CDR3 covers 15 residues.

V usage is TRBV2 and J usage is TRBJ2-3, with D unresolved. The V end was cut by 3 bases, the J end by 4 bases, with 8 bases between. The CDR3 has 13 amino acids. Looked up from germline, CDR1 is SNHLY and CDR2 is FYNNEI. The chain's CDR3 is CASSETLADTQYF. The CDR3 DNA sequence: TGTGCCAGCAGTGAGACCTTAGCAGATACGCAGTATTTT.

This clonotype showed up just a few times. The chain couples TRBV5-5 to TRBJ1-2, with TRBD1 matching 8 bases. The CDR3 consists of 15 residues. J lost 4 bases, V lost 2 bases, and 7 bases had no gene match. Germline loops: CDR1 SGHKS, CDR2 YYEKEE (reference sequence). The CDR3 loop is CASSFSGGTSYGYTF. CDR3 nucleotide sequence: TGTGCCAGCAGCTTTTCAGGGGGCACATCCTATGGCTACACCTTC.

The chain carries TRBV27 and TRBJ2-1, with D maybe TRBD2 (5 bases). The CDR3 covers 17 residues. The germline V and J ends were trimmed by 7 bases and 3 bases, with 22 bases remaining between them. Germline V gene lookup returns CDR1 MNHEY and CDR2 SMNVEV (reference sequence). The CDR3 DNA follows: TGTGCCAGCACCGTCCGGGCGCGGGCGGGCCTCTACAATGAGCAGTTCTTC. Amino acids: CASTVRARAGLYNEQFF.

In this sample, this clonotype turned up a few times. The V call is TRBV14, the J call TRBJ2-7; D ambiguous. The CDR3 is made up of 15 amino acids. Trimming took 0 bases from V and 3 from J, leaving 12 bases between them. Per the germline V gene, CDR1 is SGHDN and CDR2 is FVKESK. The CDR3 DNA is TGTGCCAGCAGCCAAGATAGTCAGACCTACTACGAGCAGTACTTC. This encodes CASSQDSQTYYEQYF. Together with reference TRBV14 and TRBJ2-7, the CDR3 gives the full variable domain: EAGVTQFPSHSVIEKGQTVTLRCDPISGHDNLYWYRRVMGKEIKFLLHFVKESKQDESGMPNNRFLAERTGGTYSTLKVQPAELEDSGVYFCASSQDSQTYYEQYFGPGTRLTVT.

The chain joins TRBV6-2 or TRBV6-3 to TRBJ2-1, with 7 bases fitting TRBD2. Per germline, CDR1 MNHEY and CDR2 SVGEGT. The CDR3 is made up of 18 amino acids. V was pared by 2 bases and J by 3 bases, with 13 bases of the junction left unmatched. CDR3 amino acids: CASSYELAGGYLYNEQFF. The CDR3 DNA reads as TGTGCCAGCAGTTACGAATTAGCCGGGGGGTACCTCTACAATGAGCAGTTCTTC.

This clonotype was seen a handful of times. V is TRBV4-2 and J is TRBJ2-3; D is undetermined. V was cut by 2 bases and J by 4 bases, with 13 bases left in between. Germline V gene lookup returns CDR1 LGHNA and CDR2 YNFKEQ. The CDR3 contains 15 residues. For the CDR3, the DNA is TGTGCCAGCAGCCAAAATCTGCTTCGTTCAGATACGCAGTATTTT. It is translated as CASSQNLLRSDTQYF.

There are a few counts of this clonotype. J is TRBJ2-1 and V is TRBV6-2 or TRBV6-3, with TRBD2 matching over 7 bases. Germline V gene sequence: CDR1 MNHEY, CDR2 SVGEGT. The V and J ends lost 6 bases and 2 bases, in that order; junction bases with no gene match: 10. The CDR3 sequence is 16 residues long. The DNA for the CDR3 is TGTGCCAGCAGACCCATTTTAGCGGGTCCCTACAATGAGCAGTTCTTC. As protein: CASRPILAGPYNEQFF.

The CDR3 nucleotides read TGTGCCAGCAGTTTCCGTGAGGGCTTGGAGCAGTTCTTC. This gives the protein CASSFREGLEQFF. J is TRBJ2-1 and V is TRBV28; a weak D match, TRBD2 (5 bases). The V and J ends lost 3 bases and 10 bases respectively, with 13 bases between them. The CDR3 runs to 13 residues. Germline values: CDR1 MDHEN, CDR2 SYDVKM.

This clonotype turned up a few times. V gene TRBV5-1 combines with J gene TRBJ1-2, with 10 positions matching TRBD1. This CDR3 is 16 amino acids long. V gave up 0 bases and J gave up 0 bases; unmatched junction bases: 2. CDR1 is SGHRS and CDR2 is YFSETQ in the germline V gene. The CDR3 coding sequence is TGCGCCAGCAGCTTGGGAGGGACAGGGGCTAACTATGGCTACACCTTC. Its translation is CASSLGGTGANYGYTF.

The chain carries TRBV10-1 and TRBJ2-2, with 8 bases that match TRBD1. The CDR3 contains 19 residues. Per the germline V gene, CDR1 is WNHNN and CDR2 is SYGVQD (reference sequence). Trimming at V came to 0 bases and at J to 9 bases, leaving 18 bases not matched to a gene. CDR3 DNA sequence: TGCGCCAGCAGTGAGTCGACAGGGGACCAAGGACCCGCAGACTGGGAGCTGTTTTTT. Protein: CASSESTGDQGPADWELFF.

There are a few counts of this clonotype. This chain joins TRBV5-1 and TRBJ2-2; D possibly matches TRBD1 or TRBD2 (6 bases each). The CDR3 consists of 14 residues. From germline, CDR1 is SGHRS and CDR2 YFSETQ. V gave up 5 bases and J gave up 6 bases, with 14 bases separating them. The CDR3 bases are TGCGCCAGCAGAAGGGGGGCTGAGGCCGGGGAGCTGTTTTTT. Translating gives CASRRGAEAGELFF.

Remarks on this clonotype: Because it lacks the conserved phenylalanine or tryptophan at the end, this CDR3 is likely a read error. The genes are TRBV20-1 and TRBJ1-5; D remains unclear. There are 12 residues in the CDR3. The germline V and J ends were trimmed by 6 bases and 5 bases, with 11 bases remaining between them. Germline CDR1 is DFQATT and CDR2 is SNEGSKA (reference sequence). CDR3: CSARSGDQPQHY. CDR3 nucleotide sequence: TGCAGTGCGAGGAGTGGGGATCAGCCCCAGCATTAT.

The chain carries TRBV5-1 and TRBJ2-3, with D unclear. The V and J ends lost 2 bases and 0 bases respectively, with 10 bases between them. The germline V gene has CDR1 SGHRS and CDR2 YFSETQ. The CDR3 consists of 15 residues. CDR3 region: CASSFAGPSTDTQYF. CDR3 DNA: TGCGCCAGCAGCTTTGCTGGGCCTAGCACAGATACGCAGTATTTT.

In this sample, this clonotype turned up many times. This sequence joins TRBV12-3 or TRBV12-4 and TRBJ1-2; 7 positions agree with TRBD1. J lost 7 bases, V lost 5 bases, and 19 bases had no gene match. The CDR3 loop spans 17 amino acids. The DNA of the CDR3 is TGTGCCAGCAGTACACAGGGGAGGGGGCATATAAGGGGTGGCTACACCTTC. Residues: CASSTQGRGHIRGGYTF.

The V gene is TRBV6-1, the J gene TRBJ1-5; D unresolved. CDR1 and CDR2 from the germline V gene are MNHNS and SASEGT. This CDR3 region has 18 residues. The V end was cut by 6 bases, the J end by 5 bases, with 26 bases between. The chain's CDR3 is CASSSPLRRRPTDQPQHF. The CDR3 DNA follows: TGTGCCAGCAGCTCCCCCCTAAGGAGACGGCCGACGGATCAGCCCCAGCATTTT.

This clonotype was counted a few times. The chain recombines TRBV29-1 with TRBJ1-1; possible D gene TRBD1, 5 bases. The CDR3 runs to 12 residues. Per germline, CDR1 SQVTM and CDR2 ANQGSEA. Deletions cut 0 bases from V and 6 bases from J, with 8 bases between. The CDR3: CSVEDMGPEAFF. In DNA form, the CDR3 reads TGCAGCGTTGAAGATATGGGGCCTGAAGCTTTCTTT.